The entry below describes one T cell receptor (beta chain). The CDR3 spans 12 residues. Germline V gene lookup returns CDR1 MNHEY and CDR2 SVGAGI. Trimming took off 2 bases at V and 14 bases at J, with 15 bases between the two ends. Measured with immunoSEQ multiplex PCR; TCRdb has only the in-frame clones, and not every one. Of over a million clones listed, roughly 98.5% are singletons. These data originate in a study of shared clonotypes between healthy human individuals. Material: naive CD4+ T cells sorted from blood. The sample's subset: CD45RA+ positively selected. The sequence derives from a man aged 30 to 45 in good health. The chain combines TRBV6-5 with TRBJ1-2; D is perhaps TRBD1 (6 bases). The CDR3 DNA sequence: TGTGCCAGCAGTTACCCAGGACAGCCTACGACCTTC. Protein sequence: CASSYPGQPTTF.